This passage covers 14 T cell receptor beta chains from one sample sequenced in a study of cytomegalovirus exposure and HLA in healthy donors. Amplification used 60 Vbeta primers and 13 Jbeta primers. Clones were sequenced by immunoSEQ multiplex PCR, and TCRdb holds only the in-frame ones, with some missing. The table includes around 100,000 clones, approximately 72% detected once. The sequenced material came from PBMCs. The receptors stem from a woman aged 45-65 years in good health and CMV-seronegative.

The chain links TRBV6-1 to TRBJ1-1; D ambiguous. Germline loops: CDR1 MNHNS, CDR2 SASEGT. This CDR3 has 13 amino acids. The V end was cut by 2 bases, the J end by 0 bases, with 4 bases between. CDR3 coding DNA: TGTGCCAGCAGTGAACCAGTGAACACTGAAGCTTTCTTT. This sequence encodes CASSEPVNTEAFF.

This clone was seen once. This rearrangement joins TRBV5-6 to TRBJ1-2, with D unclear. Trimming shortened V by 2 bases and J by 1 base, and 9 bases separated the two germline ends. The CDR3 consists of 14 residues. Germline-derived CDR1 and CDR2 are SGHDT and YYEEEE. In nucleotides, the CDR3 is TGTGCCAGCAGCTTTACAGTGGATAACTATGGCTACACCTTC. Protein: CASSFTVDNYGYTF.

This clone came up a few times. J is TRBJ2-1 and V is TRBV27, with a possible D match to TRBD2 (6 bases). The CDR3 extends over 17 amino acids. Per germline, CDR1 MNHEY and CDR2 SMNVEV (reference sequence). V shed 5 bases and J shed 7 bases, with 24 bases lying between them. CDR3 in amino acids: CASSPPPGALIMNEQFF. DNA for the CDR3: TGTGCCAGCAGTCCACCCCCGGGAGCCCTTATTATGAATGAGCAGTTCTTC.

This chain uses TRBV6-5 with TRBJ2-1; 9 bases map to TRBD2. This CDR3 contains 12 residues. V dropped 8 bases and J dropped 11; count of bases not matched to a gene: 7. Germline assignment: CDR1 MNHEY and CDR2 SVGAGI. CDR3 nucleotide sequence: TGTGCCAGCGGGGGCGGGAGGGACCAGCAGTTCTTC. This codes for CASGGGRDQQFF.

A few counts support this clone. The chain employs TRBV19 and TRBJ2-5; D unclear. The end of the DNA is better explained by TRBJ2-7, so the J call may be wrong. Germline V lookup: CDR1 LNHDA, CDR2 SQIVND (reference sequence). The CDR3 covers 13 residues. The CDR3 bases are TGTGCCAGTAGTAATCTAGTTGGCGGCGAGCAGTACTTC. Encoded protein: CASSNLVGGEQYF.

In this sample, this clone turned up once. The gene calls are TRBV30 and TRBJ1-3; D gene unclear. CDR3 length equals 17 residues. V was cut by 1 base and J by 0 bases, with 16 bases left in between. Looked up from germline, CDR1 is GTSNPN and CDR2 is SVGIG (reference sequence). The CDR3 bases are TGTGCCTGGAGTGATCAGGCCTGGTTACCCTCTGGAAACACCATATATTTT. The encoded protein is CAWSDQAWLPSGNTIYF.

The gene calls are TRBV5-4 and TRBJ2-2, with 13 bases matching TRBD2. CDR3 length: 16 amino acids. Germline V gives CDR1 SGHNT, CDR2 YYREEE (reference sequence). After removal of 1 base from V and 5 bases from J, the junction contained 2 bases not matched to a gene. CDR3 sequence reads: CASSLSTSGGTGELFF. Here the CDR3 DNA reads TGTGCCAGCAGCTTGTCGACTAGCGGGGGGACCGGGGAGCTGTTTTTT.

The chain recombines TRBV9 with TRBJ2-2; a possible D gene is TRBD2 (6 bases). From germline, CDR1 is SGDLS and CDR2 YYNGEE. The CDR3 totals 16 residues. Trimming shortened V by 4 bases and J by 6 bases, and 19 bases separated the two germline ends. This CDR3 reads CASSPRPERRAGELFF. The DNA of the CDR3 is TGTGCCAGCAGCCCCCGGCCGGAGAGGAGGGCCGGGGAGCTGTTTTTT.

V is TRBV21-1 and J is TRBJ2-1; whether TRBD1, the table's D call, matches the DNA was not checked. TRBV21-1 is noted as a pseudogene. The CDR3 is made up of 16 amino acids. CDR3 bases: TGTGCCAGCAGCAAGAACAGGGGGGACCTTTATGATGAGCAGTTCTTC. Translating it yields CASSKNRGDLYDEQFF.

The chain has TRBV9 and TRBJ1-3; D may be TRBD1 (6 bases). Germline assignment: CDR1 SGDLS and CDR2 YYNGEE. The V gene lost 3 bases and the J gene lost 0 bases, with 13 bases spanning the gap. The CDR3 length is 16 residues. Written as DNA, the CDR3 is TGTGCCAGCAGCGAGGGCAGGGGCCACTCTGGAAACACCATATATTTT. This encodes CASSEGRGHSGNTIYF.

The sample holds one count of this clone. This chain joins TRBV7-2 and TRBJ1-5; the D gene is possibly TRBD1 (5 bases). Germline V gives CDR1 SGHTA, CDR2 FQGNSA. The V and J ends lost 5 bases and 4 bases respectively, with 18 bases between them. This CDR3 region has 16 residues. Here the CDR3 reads CASSRGTSRTNQPQHF. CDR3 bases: TGTGCCAGCAGCCGTGGGACTTCCAGGACAAATCAGCCCCAGCATTTT.

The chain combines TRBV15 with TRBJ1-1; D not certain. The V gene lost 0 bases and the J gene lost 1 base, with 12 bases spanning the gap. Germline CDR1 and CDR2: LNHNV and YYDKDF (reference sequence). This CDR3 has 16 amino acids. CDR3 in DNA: TGTGCCACCAGCAGAGATAGTGGGCCCCGGAACACTGAAGCTTTCTTT. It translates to CATSRDSGPRNTEAFF.

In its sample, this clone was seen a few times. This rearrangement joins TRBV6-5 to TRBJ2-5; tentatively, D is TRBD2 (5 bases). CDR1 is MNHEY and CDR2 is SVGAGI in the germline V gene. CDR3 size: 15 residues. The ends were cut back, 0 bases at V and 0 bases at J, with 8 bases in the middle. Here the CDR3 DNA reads TGTGCCAGCAGTTACTCGTACGGGGACCAAGAGACCCAGTACTTC. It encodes CASSYSYGDQETQYF.

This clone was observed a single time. The CDR3 DNA follows: TGTGCCAGTAGTGGGTTGGGACAGACGAATACGCAGTATTTT. It is translated as CASSGLGQTNTQYF. The chain couples TRBV19 to TRBJ2-3; 7 nucleotides agree with TRBD1. The germline gives CDR1 LNHDA, CDR2 SQIVND (reference sequence). The CDR3 length is 14 residues. The V segment lost 5 bases and the J segment 7 bases; nucleotides outside the gene matches: 9.